The rows below give T cell receptor beta chains drawn from one sample of a study of human T cells and chemical hapten exposure. Each CDR3 protein gets one entry after TCRdb re-called the RACE reads with MiXCR. Seen here are tens of thousands of distinct CDR3 sequences, under 9% observed once, and the top ten hold less than 2%. Sequences were derived from whole blood, sampled in connection with sensitization to the hapten diphenylcyclopropenone (DPC). Receptor source: a woman in her 30s with alopecia areata. Some clones in this sample may be carry-over from other donors' samples. CDR3s include the opening cysteine and the closing phenylalanine or tryptophan. The order of the fields is D gene, clone size, J gene, V gene, CDR3 length, CDR3 DNA, CDR3 protein. A D gene is named only where the DNA matches it firmly. Clone size appears in some rows only: once, few, many, or a class for an expanded clone.

-	many	TRBJ2-5	TRBV11-2	16	TGTGCCAGCAGCCCCACCCTGACGGGGGGCCTTGAGACCCAGTACTTC	CASSPTLTGGLETQYF
TRBD2	many	TRBJ2-3	TRBV20-1	14	TGCAGTGCGGTTAGCGGGGGGGCATCAGATACGCAGTATTTT	CSAVSGGASDTQYF
-	few	TRBJ1-1	TRBV2	16	TGTGCCAGCAGTGAAGCTCGAGAGGGGGGCAACACTGAAGCTTTCTTT	CASSEAREGGNTEAFF
-	many	TRBJ1-1	TRBV7-2	14	TGTGCCAGCAGCTTGCAGAGCGTGAACACTGAAGCTTTCTTT	CASSLQSVNTEAFF
TRBD2	many	TRBJ2-3	TRBV7-8	17	TGTGCCAGCAGCTCTCGGACTAGCGGGGACCCCACAGATACGCAGTATTTT	CASSSRTSGDPTDTQYF
-	-	TRBJ2-7	TRBV6-6	13	TGTGCCAGCCGTTACTCGGACAGCTACGAGCAGTACTTC	CASRYSDSYEQYF
-	many	TRBJ1-3	TRBV7-9	12	TGTGCCAGCAGCCCGGTAAAGGACACCATATATTTT	CASSPVKDTIYF
-	-	TRBJ1-2	TRBV18	13	TGTGCCAGCTCACTGGACGGCGTTGGGGGCTACACCTTC	CASSLDGVGGYTF
-	many	TRBJ2-2	TRBV15	16	TGTGCCACCAGCCGAGGGGGGGGGTCCAACACCGGGGAGCTGTTTTTT	CATSRGGGSNTGELFF
-	many	TRBJ2-5	TRBV5-1	14	TGCGCCAGCAGCTTGGCTGGACCGTGGGAGACCCAGTACTTC	CASSLAGPWETQYF
-	many	TRBJ2-3	TRBV12-3/TRBV12-4	14	TGTGCCAGCAAGCTCTTCGCTTTCACAGATACGCAGTATTTT	CASKLFAFTDTQYF